These 32 T cell receptor beta chains were sequenced from one sample in a study of metastatic and nonmetastatic thyroid tumors. No patient received treatment before thyroid surgery. With MiXCR, TCRdb called clones anew from the PCR reads. The table has about 42,000 clones, around 10% seen once. Sequencing used blood. These receptor sequences come from a male donor with papillary thyroid cancer or a benign thyroid nodule (not recorded which). Some clones in this sample may be carry-over from other donors' samples.

This clone showed up many times. The final CDR3 position lacks the conserved phenylalanine or tryptophan, pointing to a likely read error. Because the CDR3's place on the DNA is in doubt, the DNA is left out and the CDR3 is given as listed by TCRdb. V is TRBV9 and J is TRBJ2-7; the D call of TRBD2 is as the table states it, not checked on the DNA. CDR1 and CDR2 (germline): SGDLS, YYNGEE. A total of 8 residues make up the CDR3, ends included. This chain's CDR3 is CASSGLAG.

Ten or more counts support this clone. The chain uses TRBV11-2 and TRBJ2-2; no clear D gene. Germline V gene lookup returns CDR1 SGHAT and CDR2 FQNNGV. V was clipped by 1 base and J by 1 base, with 7 bases between them. The CDR3 has 15 residues. The CDR3, as DNA: TGTGCCAGCAGCTTAGGTCTGCGGAACACCGGGGAGCTGTTTTTT. Translation gives CASSLGLRNTGELFF.

There are many counts of this clone. The chain combines TRBV6-1 with TRBJ2-1; D possibly uses TRBD1 or TRBD2 (5 bases each). The CDR3 extends over 12 amino acids. Germline loops: CDR1 MNHNS, CDR2 SASEGT. The V and J ends lost 6 bases and 10 bases respectively, with 13 bases between them. The CDR3 region is CASRETGDEQFF. CDR3 bases: TGTGCCAGCAGGGAAACCGGGGACGAGCAGTTCTTC.

This clone was picked up many times. The rearrangement links TRBV9 to TRBJ2-5; TRBD1 matches 12 bases. With V trimmed by 4 bases and J by 4 bases, 5 bases remained unmatched. Looked up from germline, CDR1 is SGDLS and CDR2 is YYNGEE. This CDR3 region has 15 residues. The CDR3 DNA reads as TGTGCCAGCAGCCCGGGACAGGGGGCGGGAGAGACCCAGTACTTC. Protein product: CASSPGQGAGETQYF.

The rearrangement links TRBV6-9 to TRBJ2-3; TRBD1 is a possible D gene (5 bases). CDR3 length: 16 amino acids. Trimming removed 5 bases from V and 2 bases from J, with 17 bases in between. Germline V lookup: CDR1 MNHGY, CDR2 SVAAGI. The CDR3 DNA is TGTGCCAGCAGTCGCTACAGGCCTTACGTCACAGATACGCAGTATTTT. The encoded protein is CASSRYRPYVTDTQYF.

This clone was counted only a few times. This may arise from a read error, as a much more abundant clone is one base away. This sequence joins TRBV13 and TRBJ1-1; no definite D call. V was clipped by 1 base and J by 5 bases, with 5 bases between them. This CDR3 has 12 residues. From germline, CDR1 is PRHDT and CDR2 FYEKMQ (reference sequence). The CDR3 region is CASSLEGTEAFF. As DNA, the CDR3 is TGTGCCAGCAGCTTAGAAGGGACTGAAGCTTTCTTT.

This clone was counted ten times or more. CDR3 protein: CAISGALDRAQETQYF. CDR3 coding DNA: TGTGCCATCAGTGGGGCCCTCGACAGGGCACAAGAGACCCAGTACTTC. The chain has TRBV10-3 and TRBJ2-5; 7 nucleotides match TRBD1. The CDR3 spans 16 residues. V trimming: 4 bases; J trimming: 2 bases; junction bases outside the gene matches: 10. Germline V gene lookup returns CDR1 ENHRY and CDR2 SYGVKD.

This clone was observed many times. The rearrangement links TRBV9 to TRBJ1-2, with D possibly TRBD1 on 5 matching bases. V lost 5 bases and J 4 bases, leaving 12 bases between the germline ends. This CDR3 is 13 amino acids long. Germline CDR1 reads SGDLS; CDR2 reads YYNGEE. The CDR3 DNA is TGTGCCAGCAGTGGGAGGGGCACCTATGGCTACACCTTC. Encoded protein: CASSGRGTYGYTF.

This clone has just a few counts. One base away lies a much larger clone, so this may be a sequencing read error. The genes are TRBV7-8 and TRBJ1-1; D is undetermined. The V gene's germline CDR1 is SGHVS and CDR2 FQNEAQ. CDR3 length equals 14 residues. V lost 4 bases and J lost 2, with 11 bases in between. As DNA, the CDR3 is TGTGCCAGCAGCTATCGACTGAGTAACACTGAAGCTTTCTTT. Amino acids: CASSYRLSNTEAFF. Full variable domain (outside the CDR3, taken from reference TRBV7-8 and TRBJ1-1): GAGVSQSPRYKVAKRGQDVALRCDPISGHVSLFWYQQALGQGPEFLTYFQNEAQLDKSGLPSDRFFAERPEGSVSTLKIQRTQQEDSAVYLCASSYRLSNTEAFFGQGTRLTVV.

Ten or more counts support this clone. Additional DNA sequences in this sample encode the identical CDR3. The chain carries TRBV20-1 and TRBJ2-7; 8 positions match TRBD2. The V gene's germline CDR1 is DFQATT and CDR2 SNEGSKA (reference sequence). V gave up 5 bases and J gave up 0 bases; unmatched junction bases: 6. This CDR3 contains 14 residues. The CDR3 DNA reads as TGCAGTGCTCAACTAGCGGTATACTCCTACGAGCAGTACTTC. Translating gives CSAQLAVYSYEQYF.

In this sample, this clone turned up many times. The CDR3 loop reads CASSSGVMDSDTQYF. CDR3 nucleotides: TGTGCCAGCAGCTCAGGGGTTATGGATTCAGATACGCAGTATTTT. The chain uses TRBV7-2 and TRBJ2-3; tentative D call: TRBD1 (6 bases). V was shortened by 4 bases and J by 4 bases, with 15 bases between the two germline ends. The germline V gene has CDR1 SGHTA and CDR2 FQGNSA. The CDR3 is 15 amino acids.

This clone showed up many times. The chain employs TRBV24-1 and TRBJ2-3; TRBD1 aligns across 10 bases. J was trimmed by 1 base and V by 1 base; bases with no gene match: 4. Looked up from germline, CDR1 is KGHDR and CDR2 is SFDVKD. The CDR3 extends over 17 amino acids. CDR3 nucleotides: TGTGCCACCAGTGATTTCGGAGGGACAGGGGGCACAGATACGCAGTATTTT. It yields the protein CATSDFGGTGGTDTQYF.

This clone occurred many times. The V and J genes are TRBV28 and TRBJ2-3, with 7 bases that match TRBD2. The CDR3 extends over 15 amino acids. V gave up 2 bases and J gave up 3 bases; unmatched junction bases: 5. Germline V CDR1 and CDR2: MDHEN, SYDVKM. The CDR3 DNA reads TGTGCCAGCAGTTTAACCGCGGGAGTTACAGATACGCAGTATTTT. Protein product: CASSLTAGVTDTQYF.

This clone was observed at least ten times. The rearrangement links TRBV13 to TRBJ2-5, with D tentatively TRBD2 (5 bases). V was clipped by 8 bases and J by 2 bases, with 12 bases between them. From germline, CDR1 is PRHDT and CDR2 FYEKMQ (reference sequence). This CDR3 is 13 amino acids long. CDR3 protein: CASRTSPQETQYF. Here the CDR3 DNA reads TGTGCCAGCCGGACTTCCCCACAAGAGACCCAGTACTTC.

There are a few counts of this clone. This chain connects TRBV4-1 to TRBJ2-3, with 8 positions matching TRBD1. The junction had 5 bases not matched to a gene; V was cut back by 4 bases and J by 2 bases. CDR1 and CDR2 from the germline V gene are MGHRA and YSYEKL. The CDR3 spans 15 residues. Written as DNA, the CDR3 is TGCGCCAGCAGCCTTCAGGGGGCTGACACAGATACGCAGTATTTT. Protein: CASSLQGADTDTQYF.

This clone was recorded a few times. This sequence joins TRBV28 and TRBJ2-7; 9 positions agree with TRBD2. V lost 8 bases, J lost 0 bases, and 8 bases stayed unmatched. Germline loops: CDR1 MDHEN, CDR2 SYDVKM. CDR3 size: 15 residues. The CDR3: CASLSGGVSSYEQYF. As DNA, the CDR3 is TGTGCCAGCCTTAGCGGGGGCGTGAGCTCCTACGAGCAGTACTTC.

This clone was seen ten or more times. This rearrangement joins TRBV2 to TRBJ2-5; 11 bases align to TRBD2. The CDR3 totals 14 residues. V lost 9 bases to trimming and J lost 5 bases; unmatched junction nucleotides: 8. Germline V gene sequence: CDR1 SNHLY, CDR2 FYNNEI. As DNA, the CDR3 is TGTGCCAGTTTTGCACTAGCGGGAGACGAGACCCAGTACTTC. Amino acid sequence: CASFALAGDETQYF.

This clone came up many times. The V and J genes are TRBV4-2 and TRBJ1-2; 8 bases are a match to TRBD1. V was pared by 5 bases and J by 4 bases, with 9 bases of the junction left unmatched. Germline lookup yields CDR1 LGHNA and CDR2 YNFKEQ. CDR3 length: 15 residues. CDR3 nucleotide sequence: TGTGCCAGCAGCGCTCAACAGGGGGGATTCTATGGCTACACCTTC. Protein: CASSAQQGGFYGYTF.

V is TRBV28 and J is TRBJ1-5; TRBD1 agrees at 7 bases. With V trimmed by 6 bases and J by 10 bases, 15 bases remained unmatched. CDR3 length: 15 residues. Germline V gene data show CDR1 as MDHEN and CDR2 as SYDVKM. CDR3 sequence reads: CASSPGQAGVGPQHF. The DNA of the CDR3 is TGTGCCAGCAGCCCCGGACAGGCGGGGGTCGGACCCCAGCATTTT.

This clone was seen at least ten times. This sequence joins TRBV9 and TRBJ1-3, with D tentatively TRBD1 (6 bases). The CDR3 extends over 14 amino acids. In germline, CDR1 is SGDLS, CDR2 YYNGEE. V was shortened by 7 bases and J by 2 bases, with 13 bases between the two germline ends. CDR3 DNA: TGTGCCAGCGACACAGGGAATGCTGGAAACACCATATATTTT. This sequence encodes CASDTGNAGNTIYF. The variable domain in full, with the rest retrieved from reference TRBV9 and TRBJ1-3, is DSGVTQTPKHLITATGQRVTLRCSPRSGDLSVYWYQQSLDQGLQFLIQYYNGEERAKGNILERFSAQQFPDLHSELNLSSLELGDSALYFCASDTGNAGNTIYFGEGSWLTVV.

This clone was counted many times. Other DNA sequences within the sample encode an identical CDR3. The chain is built from TRBV19 and TRBJ2-3; 7 bases line up with TRBD1. V trimming: 8 bases; J trimming: 1 base; junction bases outside the gene matches: 3. Germline CDR1 and CDR2: LNHDA and SQIVND (reference sequence). The CDR3 has 13 residues. The CDR3 region is CASGTGGTDTQYF. The CDR3 coding sequence is TGTGCCAGTGGAACAGGGGGCACAGATACGCAGTATTTT.

This clone was picked up many times. The V and J genes are TRBV7-2 and TRBJ1-1, with D tentatively TRBD1 (5 bases). The V end was cut by 3 bases, the J end by 10 bases, with 18 bases between. Germline V CDR1 and CDR2: SGHTA, FQGNSA. This CDR3 region has 14 residues. The DNA of the CDR3 is TGTGCCAGCAGCTTTACCGGGACCGCGGGTGGAGCTTTCTTT. This translates into CASSFTGTAGGAFF.

This clone was seen repeatedly, ten times or more. The J gene is TRBJ1-1, the V gene TRBV13, with TRBD1 as a possible D gene (6 bases). There are 14 residues in the CDR3. Trimming left V 5 bases short and J 0 bases short, with 10 bases between. Germline assignment: CDR1 PRHDT and CDR2 FYEKMQ (reference sequence). CDR3 nucleotides: TGTGCCAGCAGCCGGGGACACTTGAACACTGAAGCTTTCTTT. It codes for CASSRGHLNTEAFF. Full variable domain (missing parts from reference TRBV13 and TRBJ1-1): AAGVIQSPRHLIKEKRETATLKCYPIPRHDTVYWYQQGPGQDPQFLISFYEKMQSDKGSIPDRFSAQQFSDYHSELNMSSLELGDSALYFCASSRGHLNTEAFFGQGTRLTVV.

The V and J genes are TRBV30 and TRBJ1-2; 7 bases are a match to TRBD1. The germline V gene has CDR1 GTSNPN and CDR2 SVGIG (reference sequence). Losses at the gene ends were 0 bases for V and 2 bases for J; bases not matched to a gene: 3. There are 14 residues in the CDR3. The CDR3 sequence is CAWSVLGQNYGYTF. CDR3 DNA: TGTGCCTGGAGTGTATTGGGACAGAACTATGGCTACACCTTC. The whole variable domain, remainder taken from reference TRBV30 and TRBJ1-2, is SQTIHQWPATLVQPVGSPLSLECTVEGTSNPNLYWYRQAAGRGLQLLFYSVGIGQISSEVPQNLSASRPQDRQFILSSKKLLLSDSGFYLCAWSVLGQNYGYTFGSGTRLTVV.

This clone was observed at least ten times. V and J are TRBV30 and TRBJ2-1; no clear D gene. The CDR3 spans 11 residues. Trimming cost V 2 bases and J 4 bases, with 3 bases left between them. Germline V gives CDR1 GTSNPN, CDR2 SVGIG (reference sequence). In DNA, the CDR3 is TGTGCCTGGAGTCCTTACAATGAGCAGTTCTTC. Protein product: CAWSPYNEQFF. The variable domain in full, with the rest retrieved from reference TRBV30 and TRBJ2-1, is SQTIHQWPATLVQPVGSPLSLECTVEGTSNPNLYWYRQAAGRGLQLLFYSVGIGQISSEVPQNLSASRPQDRQFILSSKKLLLSDSGFYLCAWSPYNEQFFGPGTRLTVL.

This clone came up many times. Here the CDR3 reads CSARARDSHYEQYF. The CDR3 DNA reads as TGCAGTGCCAGGGCGCGGGACTCTCACTACGAGCAGTACTTC. The V gene is TRBV20-1, the J gene TRBJ2-7, with D perhaps matching TRBD2 (6 bases). CDR1 and CDR2 from the germline V gene are DFQATT and SNEGSKA (reference sequence). The length of the CDR3 is 14 residues. The V end was cut by 6 bases, the J end by 3 bases, with 18 bases between.

This clone was counted at least ten times. The rearrangement joins TRBV15 to TRBJ2-2; D is ambiguous. The V gene lost 3 bases and the J gene lost 5 bases, with 13 bases spanning the gap. CDR3 size: 15 residues. Germline V gene lookup returns CDR1 LNHNV and CDR2 YYDKDF (reference sequence). CDR3 DNA sequence: TGTGCCACCAGCAGCGGAGCAGGATCTACCGGGGAGCTGTTTTTT. Its protein is CATSSGAGSTGELFF.

The chain links TRBV20-1 to TRBJ2-1; possibly TRBD1 for D (5 bases). CDR3 length: 14 amino acids. With 5 bases removed from V and 4 bases from J, the gap between germline ends came to 15 bases. Germline CDR1 is DFQATT and CDR2 is SNEGSKA (reference sequence). CDR3 loop: CSAPADRGYNEQFF. CDR3 in DNA: TGCAGTGCTCCGGCGGATAGGGGATACAATGAGCAGTTCTTC.

Many counts were recorded for this clone. The chain employs TRBV4-2 and TRBJ1-1; perhaps TRBD1 as D (5 bases). The germline CDR1 and CDR2 sequences are LGHNA and YNFKEQ. CDR3 length: 14 residues. Deletions cut 4 bases from V and 1 base from J, with 10 bases between. CDR3 amino acids: CASSPGTENTEAFF. In nucleotides, the CDR3 is TGTGCCAGCAGCCCCGGGACCGAGAACACTGAAGCTTTCTTT.

The sample holds many counts of this clone. The sample has other DNA sequences that encode this CDR3 too. The chain uses TRBV6-2 or TRBV6-3 and TRBJ2-1; 7 bases line up with TRBD2. The CDR3 runs 16 residues. The ends lost 4 bases at V and 3 bases at J; junction bases unmatched: 9. Germline CDR1 and CDR2: MNHEY and SVGEGT. The CDR3 loop is CASSSLAGLLYNEQFF. DNA of the CDR3: TGTGCCAGCAGTTCCTTAGCGGGCCTCCTCTACAATGAGCAGTTCTTC.

This clone has only a few counts. V and J are TRBV18 and TRBJ2-1; the D gene is possibly TRBD1 (6 bases). The CDR3 extends over 13 amino acids. Trimming removed 4 bases at V and 9 bases at J, with 13 bases between. CDR1 is KGHSH, CDR2 LQKENI, per germline. CDR3 loop: CASSQQGEGEQFF. CDR3 in DNA: TGTGCCAGCTCACAACAGGGAGAGGGTGAGCAGTTCTTC. Full variable domain (remainder filled in from reference TRBV18 and TRBJ2-1): NAGVMQNPRHLVRRRGQEARLRCSPMKGHSHVYWYRQLPEEGLKFMVYLQKENIIDESGMPKERFSAEFPKEGPSILRIQQVVRGDSAAYFCASSQQGEGEQFFGPGTRLTVL.

The chain carries TRBV7-6 and TRBJ2-3, with 11 bases identical to TRBD2. The germline V gene has CDR1 SGHVS and CDR2 FNYEAQ. Germline trimming cut 5 bases from V and 2 bases from J; bases unmatched to any gene: 9. CDR3 length equals 17 residues. CDR3 residues: CASSLRSSGRSTDTQYF. CDR3 DNA: TGTGCCAGCAGCCTTAGGTCTAGCGGGAGGTCCACAGATACGCAGTATTTT. Filled out from reference TRBV7-6 and TRBJ2-3, the complete variable domain reads GAGVSQSPRYKVTKRGQDVALRCDPISGHVSLYWYRQALGQGPEFLTYFNYEAQQDKSGLPNDRFSAERPEGSISTLTIQRTEQRDSAMYRCASSLRSSGRSTDTQYFGPGTRLTVL.